The rows below give T cell receptor beta chains drawn from one sample of a study of blood T cell repertoires in COVID-19. TCRdb keeps only in-frame clones here, not all; method: immunoSEQ multiplex PCR. This repertoire shows 150,000 to 200,000 clones, roughly 80% found once; its top ten account for 9.5% to 12%. Sample: peripheral blood. These receptors originate from a woman between 40 and 50 years old with COVID-19, enrolled during active disease. Both conserved end residues are part of each CDR3. Fields, in order: J gene, D gene, clone size, V gene, CDR3 DNA, CDR3 protein. A D gene is named only where the DNA matches it firmly. Where a row states a size, it is once, few, many or the class of an expanded clone; other rows omit it.

TRBJ2-1	TRBD1	many	TRBV5-5	TGTGCCAGCAGCTACCGGGACAGCTACAATGAGCAGTTCTTC	CASSYRDSYNEQFF
TRBJ1-2	NA	many	TRBV4-2	TGTGCCAGCAGCCAAGATAGCAGATACTATGGCTACACCTTC	CASSQDSRYYGYTF
TRBJ1-2	TRBD1	NA	TRBV27	TGTGCCAGAACTTTCGGACAGGGGGCGAATGGCTACACCTTC	CARTFGQGANGYTF
TRBJ2-1	TRBD1	NA	TRBV27	TGTGCCAGCTGGGGACAGGGGAGTATGAATGAGCAGTTCTTC	CASWGQGSMNEQFF
TRBJ1-2	NA	NA	TRBV5-1	TGCGCCAGCAGCTTTATACAGGGTGAGGGCTACACCTTC	CASSFIQGEGYTF
TRBJ2-1	NA	NA	TRBV7-8	TGTGCCAGCAGCCCACTCCGACTATCCTACAATGAGCAGTTCTTC	CASSPLRLSYNEQFF
TRBJ1-1	NA	few	TRBV6-5	TGTGCCAGCAGTTACTCGACCCAGGGTACTGAAGCTTTCTTT	CASSYSTQGTEAFF
TRBJ1-1	NA	NA	TRBV21-1	TGTGCCAGCAGCAAAGCGGGAGGGACAGGGGGTAACACTGAAGCTTTCTTT	CASSKAGGTGGNTEAFF
TRBJ2-1	TRBD2	NA	TRBV7-3	TGTGCCAGCAGCTTATCCCCAAGCGGGAGTGAGCAGTTCTTC	CASSLSPSGSEQFF
TRBJ1-1	TRBD1	many	TRBV19	TGTGCCAGTTCGAGTCCGGGACAGGGCCCAGTGAGCACTGAAGCTTTCTTT	CASSSPGQGPVSTEAFF
TRBJ1-6	NA	NA	TRBV5-4	TGTGCCAGCAGCTTGGATTTGGCAGGCGCTTATTCACCCCTCCACTTT	CASSLDLAGAYSPLHF
TRBJ1-5	TRBD1	NA	TRBV10-3	TGTGCCATCAGTGAGGGACAGGGGAATCAGCCCCAGCATTTT	CAISEGQGNQPQHF
TRBJ2-4	NA	NA	TRBV3-1/TRBV3-2	TGTGCCAGCAGCCTACAGGGAGACGGCATTCAGTACTTC	CASSLQGDGIQYF
TRBJ2-1	TRBD2	many	TRBV4-2	TGTGCCAGCAGCCAACGCGGGAGGGCGGGAGAAAATGAGCAGTTCTTC	CASSQRGRAGENEQFF
TRBJ2-2	NA	NA	TRBV24-1	TGTGCCACCAGTGACCCTCCCTCAGGGCGCGGGAACACCGGGGAGCTGTTTTTT	CATSDPPSGRGNTGELFF
TRBJ1-1	NA	NA	TRBV7-8	TGTGCCAGCAGCTTAGGGACAGTGAACACTGAAGCTTTCTTT	CASSLGTVNTEAFF
TRBJ2-3	TRBD1	NA	TRBV19	TGTGCCAGCTCGGGACAGGGGTTTACAGATACGCAGTATTTT	CASSGQGFTDTQYF
TRBJ2-1	TRBD2	NA	TRBV5-5	TGTGCCAGCAGCATGACTAGCGGGACAGGCAATGAGCAGTTCTTC	CASSMTSGTGNEQFF